This TCR beta chain was recorded in a study of blood T cell repertoires in COVID-19 (dated by TCRdb to the early 2020s). The study in broad terms: Samples from collaborators originated in the United States, Italy and Spain and spanned both the acute and convalescent phases of COVID-19. The prospective study material was composed of cDNA or gDNA derived from T cells, B-cell-depleted T cells, or PBMCs. Deeply sampled blood TCRbeta repertoires from subjects exposed to, actively infected with, or recovered from COVID-19 were included in the dataset. The repertoires were released in a freely available public database intended as a resource for research on the immune response to SARS-CoV-2. The samples were drawn from two sources: the first 160 participants of the ongoing ImmuneRACE study, and 1,000 to 1,500 subjects contributed by 6 global collaborators. Nearly every sample came with metadata listing a de-identified subject ID, COVID-19 status, age in years and sex. Where HLA class I and class II types were available, the types were taken from metadata supplied by the sample provider, not from assay-based typing. On the study overall, not on this receptor specifically: The quantity of clinical and demographic metadata differed by source and by participant and was supplied without curation.

This clone was seen a handful of times. No antigen is known for it. No base quality information exists; no much larger clone differs at one position. The germline V gene (reference sequence) supplies CDR1 LGHDT and CDR2 YNNKEL. CDR3 length: 15 amino acids, cysteine to phenylalanine. The read is trimmed to its CDR3 DNA, 45 bases read in frame from base 1. The V end loses 3 bases and the J end loses 5 bases, and a stretch of 16 bases separates them. Participants in the prospective study were enrolled through a virtual design, were aged 18 to 89 years, and lived in fewer than 30 United States geographic areas. In the prospective study, participants were assigned to cohorts based on the clinical history participants reported in a screening survey and a study questionnaire. ImmuneRACE Cohort 3 recovered participants were defined by two consecutive negative NP/OP PCR tests, healthcare professional clearance, or symptom resolution. Each participant in the prospective study had whole blood, serum and a nasopharyngeal or oropharyngeal swab collected by mobile phlebotomists. Prospective study participants could optionally give additional blood draws and questionnaires over an approximately two-month period. Before DNA extraction, prospective study blood samples were shipped either frozen or at room temperature.

TCRbeta CDR3 regions were amplified from genomic DNA by means of the immunoSEQ Assay, a bias-controlled multiplex PCR. The original pipeline was this. The number of nucleated cells in each sample was estimated from the amplification of reference gene primers within the assay. Sequence reads were collapsed and filtered to measure the absolute abundance of every unique TCRbeta CDR3 rearrangement. For each sample, productive Simpson clonality was calculated as the square root of Simpson's diversity index over productive rearrangements. In its TCRdb copy, this immuneACCESS table keeps in-frame sequences only and misses some clones. Where compared with another copy, unresolved V genes explain less than half of these, and the others have no known cause. That table gives V, J and clone size, and the DNA gave D and trimming. The sample table records about 150,000 clones; about 80% of these occur just once. 5% to 6.5% of the sample is in the top ten clones.

The specimen was PBMCs or T cells enriched from blood (not recorded which). In this chain, TRBV3-1 (or the pseudogene TRBV3-2) is recombined with TRBJ1-1, with TRBD1 perhaps the D gene, on 5 matching bases. This TCR was sampled from a woman in her forties or fifties who had recovered from COVID-19. The DNA is TGTGCCAGCAGCCATCTCCGGCAGGGAGGAACTGAAGCTTTCTTT. Its translation reads: CASSHLRQGGTEAFF.